What follows are 11 T cell receptor beta chains derived from one specimen sequenced in a study of blood T cell repertoires in COVID-19. Assay: immunoSEQ multiplex PCR; the TCRdb copy retains only in-frame clones and omits some. The table shows tens of thousands of clones, with 65% to 80% occurring only once. The sequenced material came from peripheral blood. These receptors were collected from a man aged 70-80 years with active or convalescent COVID-19.

The chain is built from TRBV2 and TRBJ1-5, with 7 bases aligning to TRBD1. Germline V gene data show CDR1 as SNHLY and CDR2 as FYNNEI. CDR3 length: 14 residues. The junction had 2 bases not matched to a gene; V was cut back by 6 bases and J by 0 bases. The CDR3 DNA sequence: TGTGCCAGCAGCACAGGGGATAGCAATCAGCCCCAGCATTTT. Translated, it gives CASSTGDSNQPQHF.

This clone has just a few counts. V usage is TRBV24-1 and J usage is TRBJ1-5, with D possibly TRBD1 on 5 matching bases. Trimming shortened V by 3 bases and J by 5 bases, and 13 bases separated the two germline ends. CDR1 is KGHDR and CDR2 is SFDVKD in the germline V gene. The CDR3 contains 15 residues. The CDR3 here is CATSDKGWGDQPQHF. CDR3 coding DNA: TGTGCCACCAGTGATAAGGGTTGGGGGGATCAGCCCCAGCATTTT.

The chain has TRBV11-3 and TRBJ1-3; 7 nucleotides match TRBD1. V lost 3 bases and J lost 2; bases outside the gene matches: 1. The CDR3 runs to 14 residues. The germline V gene has CDR1 SGHNT and CDR2 YENEEA. As DNA, the CDR3 is TGTGCCAGCAGCTTTGACAGGGCTGGAAACACCATATATTTT. Translating gives CASSFDRAGNTIYF. The full variable domain, its missing parts supplied by reference TRBV11-3 and TRBJ1-3, is EAGVVQSPRYKIIEKKQPVAFWCNPISGHNTLYWYLQNLGQGPELLIRYENEEAVDDSQLPKDRFSAERLKGVDSTLKIQPAELGDSAVYLCASSFDRAGNTIYFGEGSWLTVV.

The genes are TRBV19 and TRBJ1-2, with 7 bases that match TRBD1. Looked up from germline, CDR1 is LNHDA and CDR2 is SQIVND (reference sequence). This CDR3 is 16 amino acids long. Germline trimming cut 3 bases from V and 6 bases from J; bases unmatched to any gene: 13. CDR3 in amino acids: CASSITGVSSSNGYTF. CDR3 nucleotide sequence: TGTGCCAGTAGTATCACAGGGGTATCCTCCTCCAATGGCTACACCTTC.

In DNA form, the CDR3 reads TGCGCCAGCAGCTTGGCAGGGGGTGCAGATACGCAGTATTTT. Translated: CASSLAGGADTQYF. The genes are TRBV5-1 and TRBJ2-3; TRBD1 matches 7 bases. After removal of 0 bases from V and 4 bases from J, the junction contained 2 bases not matched to a gene. The CDR3 loop spans 14 amino acids. CDR1 and CDR2 from the germline V gene are SGHRS and YFSETQ.

The V and J genes are TRBV9 and TRBJ2-7; 7 nucleotides line up with TRBD1. Unmatched junction bases numbered 9, after V lost 2 bases and J lost 4 bases. This CDR3 has 15 residues. CDR1 is SGDLS and CDR2 is YYNGEE in the germline V gene. CDR3 sequence reads: CASSVGSQGVYEQYF. For the CDR3, the DNA is TGTGCCAGCAGCGTGGGCAGCCAGGGGGTATACGAGCAGTACTTC.

This chain uses TRBV30 with TRBJ1-1; 9 bases fit TRBD1. Germline-derived CDR1 and CDR2 are GTSNPN and SVGIG (reference sequence). The CDR3 consists of 13 residues. The J segment lost 8 bases and the V segment lost 5 bases, leaving 9 bases of the junction unmatched. CDR3 sequence (DNA): TGTGCCTGGCCGTCCCCCGGGACAGGGGAAGCTTTCTTT. Protein: CAWPSPGTGEAFF.

This rearrangement joins TRBV15 to TRBJ2-1; a possible D gene is TRBD2 (6 bases). Trimming removed 2 bases at V and 10 bases at J, with 15 bases between. This CDR3 region has 14 residues. From germline, CDR1 is LNHNV and CDR2 YYDKDF (reference sequence). CDR3 coding DNA: TGTGCCACCAGCAGATCCCGGGCTAGCGACGAGCAGTTCTTC. This encodes CATSRSRASDEQFF. Supplemented by reference TRBV15 and TRBJ2-1, the full variable domain reads DAMVIQNPRYQVTQFGKPVTLSCSQTLNHNVMYWYQQKSSQAPKLLFHYYDKDFNNEADTPDNFQSRRPNTSFCFLDIRSPGLGDTAMYLCATSRSRASDEQFFGPGTRLTVL.

The chain uses TRBV7-6 and TRBJ2-2; D perhaps matches TRBD2 (6 bases). V shed 1 base and J shed 5 bases, with 11 bases lying between them. Germline assignment: CDR1 SGHVS and CDR2 FNYEAQ. The CDR3 extends over 15 amino acids. CDR3 sequence (DNA): TGTGCCAGCAGCTTAGTTTGGGGGGAGACCGGGGAGCTGTTTTTT. It yields the protein CASSLVWGETGELFF.

The chain couples TRBV5-4 to TRBJ2-3, with no clear D. V lost 2 bases to trimming and J lost 6 bases, with 4 bases between them. This CDR3 spans 11 amino acids. Per the germline V gene, CDR1 is SGHNT and CDR2 is YYREEE (reference sequence). The CDR3 DNA is TGTGCCAGCAGCTTAGAGGATACGCAGTATTTT. Protein product: CASSLEDTQYF.

V and J are TRBV6-5 and TRBJ1-4, with 8 nucleotides matching TRBD1. Unmatched junction bases numbered 3, after V lost 0 bases and J lost 3 bases. The CDR3 spans 16 residues. Per the germline V gene, CDR1 is MNHEY and CDR2 is SVGAGI. The CDR3 here is CASSYSRTGPNEKLFF. The CDR3, as DNA: TGTGCCAGCAGTTACTCGAGGACAGGGCCTAATGAAAAACTGTTTTTT.